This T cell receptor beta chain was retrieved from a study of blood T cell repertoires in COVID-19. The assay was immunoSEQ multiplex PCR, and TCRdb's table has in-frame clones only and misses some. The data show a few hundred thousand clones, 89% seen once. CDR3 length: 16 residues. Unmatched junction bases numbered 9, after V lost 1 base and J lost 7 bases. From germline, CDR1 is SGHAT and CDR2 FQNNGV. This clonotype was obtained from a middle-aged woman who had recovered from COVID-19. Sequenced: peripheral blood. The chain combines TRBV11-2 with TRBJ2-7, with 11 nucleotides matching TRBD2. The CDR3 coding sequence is TGTGCCAGCAGCTTAGGAATACTAGCGGGAGTAGATGAGCAGTACTTC. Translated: CASSLGILAGVDEQYF.